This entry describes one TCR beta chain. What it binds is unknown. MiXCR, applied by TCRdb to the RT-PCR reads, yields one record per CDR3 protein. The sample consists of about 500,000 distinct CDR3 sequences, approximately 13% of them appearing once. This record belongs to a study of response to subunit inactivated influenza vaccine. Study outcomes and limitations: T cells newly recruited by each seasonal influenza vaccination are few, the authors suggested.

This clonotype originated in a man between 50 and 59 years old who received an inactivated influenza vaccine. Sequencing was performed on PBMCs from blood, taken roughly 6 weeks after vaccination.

The CDR3 nucleotides are TGTGCCAGCAGTCGCATGAGGGACAGGGGGTCACCCCTCCACTTT. This sequence encodes CASSRMRDRGSPLHF. The V gene is TRBV6-1, the J gene TRBJ1-6, with 11 bases that match TRBD1. This CDR3 is built from 15 residues. CDR1 is MNHNS and CDR2 is SASEGT in the germline V gene. The V gene end was trimmed by 5 bases and the J gene end by 10 bases; junction bases not matched to a gene: 7.